This TCR beta chain is from a study of blood T cell repertoires in COVID-19. In the study overall: COVID-19 samples collected from the United States, Italy and Spain covered acute and convalescent phases. The analysed material was cDNA or gDNA that came from T cells, B-cell-depleted T cells, or PBMCs.

Enrollment of patients from Seattle took place during active infection, with longitudinal follow-up. Only in-frame clones appear in the TCRdb table, and some are missing; sequencing was by immunoSEQ multiplex PCR. The sample records about 150,000 clones, about 88% being singletons. The CDR3 contains 13 residues. Looked up from germline, CDR1 is GTSNPN and CDR2 is SVGIG (reference sequence). The chain joins TRBV30 to TRBJ1-5; 8 bases map to TRBD1. The TCR was taken from a woman aged 55-75 years with COVID-19, enrolled during active disease. The source material was peripheral blood. CDR3 in amino acids: CASGQGARQPQHF. The CDR3 DNA is TGTGCGTCAGGACAGGGAGCAAGGCAGCCCCAGCATTTT.